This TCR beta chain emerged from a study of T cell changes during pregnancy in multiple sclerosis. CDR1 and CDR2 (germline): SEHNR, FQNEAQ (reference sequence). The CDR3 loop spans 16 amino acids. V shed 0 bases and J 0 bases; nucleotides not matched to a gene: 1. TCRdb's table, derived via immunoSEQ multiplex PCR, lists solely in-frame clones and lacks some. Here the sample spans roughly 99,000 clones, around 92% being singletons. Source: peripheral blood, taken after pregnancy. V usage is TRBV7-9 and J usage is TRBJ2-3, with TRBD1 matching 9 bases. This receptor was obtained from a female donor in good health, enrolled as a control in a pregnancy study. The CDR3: CASSLAGTGSTDTQYF. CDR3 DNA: TGTGCCAGCAGCTTAGCCGGGACAGGGAGCACAGATACGCAGTATTTT.